This is a list of T cell receptor beta chains from one sample in a study of cytomegalovirus exposure and HLA in healthy donors. The protocol was immunoSEQ multiplex PCR, while the TCRdb copy is restricted to in-frame clones and leaves out a portion. In the table there are about 98,000 clones, approximately 69% of which are singletons. The sample taken for sequencing was PBMCs. All receptors come from a female donor in good health and CMV-seronegative. Each CDR3 is given with its conserved first and last residue. The D gene is left open where the match is weak. Expanded clones are given a class, and other clones once, few, many or no size at all.

TRBJ1-5	NA	TRBV19	NA	TGTGCCAGTAGGGTTTGGGCAGGGGATAGCAATCAGCCCCAGCATTTT	CASRVWAGDSNQPQHF
TRBJ1-5	NA	TRBV6-5	once	TGTGCCAGCAGTTACGCTCGAGGGCATCAGCCCCAGCATTTT	CASSYARGHQPQHF
TRBJ1-4	NA	TRBV30	few	TGTGCCTGGAGTCGTCGGGGGTACAAACTGTTTTTT	CAWSRRGYKLFF
TRBJ2-1	TRBD2	TRBV2	NA	TGTGCCATACAGGGGAAGGGGCTAGCGGGAGGGGGTTACAATGAGCAGTTCTTC	CAIQGKGLAGGGYNEQFF
TRBJ2-7	TRBD2	TRBV30	once	TGTGCCTGGAGCGCCGGGACTAGCGTTAACGAGCAGTACTTC	CAWSAGTSVNEQYF
TRBJ1-1	NA	TRBV6-5	NA	TGTGCCAGCAGTTACGAGGCTAACACTGAAGCTTTCTTT	CASSYEANTEAFF
TRBJ2-5	NA	TRBV18	NA	TGTGCCAGCTCACCACGAGGAGAGACCCAGTACTTC	CASSPRGETQYF
TRBJ2-7	NA	TRBV6-1	NA	TGTGCCAGCAGTGCCGGCCACAGGGTGGTGGACGAGCAGTACTTC	CASSAGHRVVDEQYF
TRBJ2-3	NA	TRBV5-6	NA	TGTGCCAGCAGCTTCCTTCGGACAGCTAGCACAGATACGCAGTATTTT	CASSFLRTASTDTQYF
TRBJ1-2	NA	TRBV19	once	TGTGCCAGTAGTATACGTGGTTTCTCCTTTCTAGGCCACTATGGCTACACCTTC	CASSIRGFSFLGHYGYTF
TRBJ2-7	TRBD1	TRBV5-1	NA	TGCGCCAGCAGCTTCGGGACAGGGGCGTGGGAGCAGTACTTC	CASSFGTGAWEQYF
TRBJ2-1	NA	TRBV4-1	NA	TGCGCCAGCAGCCACGGGCCAGGGTATGAGCAGTTCTTC	CASSHGPGYEQFF
TRBJ2-3	NA	TRBV14	few	TGTGCCAGCAGCCAGGGGGCAAGATCAGATACGCAGTATTTT	CASSQGARSDTQYF
TRBJ2-7	TRBD1	TRBV10-3	NA	TGTGCCATCACCGAGGACAGGGCCGGTAACTACGAGCAGTACTTC	CAITEDRAGNYEQYF
TRBJ1-3	NA	TRBV25-1	NA	TGTGCCAGCAGTGAGTTTTTAGGCACAGTTAGCTCTGGAAACACCATATATTTT	CASSEFLGTVSSGNTIYF
TRBJ1-5	TRBD1	TRBV7-3	NA	TGTGCCAGCAGTCCCGGCCCCTTGACAGGGGGCTATGGCAATCAGCCCCAGCATTTT	CASSPGPLTGGYGNQPQHF
TRBJ1-5	NA	TRBV27	few	TGTGCCAGCAGTTTCTCCTACCGGGGGGGTCAGCCCCAGCATTTT	CASSFSYRGGQPQHF